This paragraph reports one T cell receptor (beta chain). This entry is derived from a study of chemoradiotherapy in HPV16-positive cancers. Germline V gives CDR1 SGHDT, CDR2 YYEEEE. This CDR3 is built from 16 residues. Trimming took 3 bases from V and 4 from J, leaving 18 bases between them. The table came from immunoSEQ multiplex PCR; TCRdb's copy has only in-frame clones and leaves some out. The repertoire holds 9,500 to 12,000 clones, with roughly 72% as singletons. The chain uses TRBV5-6 and TRBJ2-3; a weak D match, TRBD2 (6 bases). Sampling was done from a patient who underwent chemoradiotherapy. The sequence was collected from a human donor with HPV-associated anogenital cancer. As DNA, the CDR3 is TGTGCCAGCAGCTCACTACTAGCTAGGGGCCCAGATACGCAGTATTTT. This codes for CASSSLLARGPDTQYF.